This TCR beta chain was captured in a study of vaccination and CD4 T cells after COVID-19. This clonotype has a handful of counts. Its antigen is not identified. V gave up 6 bases and J gave up 0 bases, with 11 bases separating them. The germline V gene encodes CDR1 SEHNR and CDR2 FQNEAQ (reference sequence). The CDR3 has 15 residues. The Oncomine TCR Beta short-read assay was what sequenced the DNA obtained from cultured CD4+ T cells. Cultures of CD4+ T cells served as the source for extracting genomic DNA. TCRdb fed the PCR reads into MiXCR, producing one record per CDR3 protein. The table includes around 20,000 distinct CDR3 sequences, 60% to 80% detected once. Treatment described: roughly 10-day PBMC culture with coronavirus spike peptide pools or control peptides (ViraFEST assay). TCRs were sequenced by ViraFEST after antigen-specific T cells had been expanded with peptide pools.

The TCR originated in a human donor who had recovered from COVID-19. The source material was CD4+ T cells from blood, cultured in vitro. The chain links TRBV7-9 to TRBJ2-2; a possible D gene is TRBD2 (6 bases). CDR3 amino acids: CASSPRLANTGELFF. Written as DNA, the CDR3 is TGTGCCAGCAGTCCGAGACTAGCGAACACCGGGGAGCTGTTTTTT.